This record concerns one T cell receptor (beta chain) sequence. Its matching antigen is unknown. The time point denotes: peripheral blood 6 weeks after treatment start. The data originate from a study of PD-L1 blockade in urothelial cancer. Overall study results and limits: Durable benefit was linked to greater 3-week expansion of tumor-associated blood clones.

The data were produced by immunoSEQ multiplex PCR, yet TCRdb's version contains in-frame clones alone and is incomplete. The sample consists of 75,000 to 100,000 clones, around four fifths of them appearing once. This sequence originates from a man aged 65-85 years with urothelial cancer. Sequences were derived from PBMCs, sampled around atezolizumab (anti-PD-L1) treatment.

For the CDR3, the DNA is TGTGCCAGCGGGACAGGGGCCGAGACCCAGTACTTC. It yields the protein CASGTGAETQYF. This chain connects TRBV2 to TRBJ2-5, with TRBD1 matching 10 bases. The CDR3 sequence is 12 residues long. The germline gives CDR1 SNHLY, CDR2 FYNNEI. With 8 bases clipped from V and 5 bases from J, the junction kept 2 bases outside the gene matches.